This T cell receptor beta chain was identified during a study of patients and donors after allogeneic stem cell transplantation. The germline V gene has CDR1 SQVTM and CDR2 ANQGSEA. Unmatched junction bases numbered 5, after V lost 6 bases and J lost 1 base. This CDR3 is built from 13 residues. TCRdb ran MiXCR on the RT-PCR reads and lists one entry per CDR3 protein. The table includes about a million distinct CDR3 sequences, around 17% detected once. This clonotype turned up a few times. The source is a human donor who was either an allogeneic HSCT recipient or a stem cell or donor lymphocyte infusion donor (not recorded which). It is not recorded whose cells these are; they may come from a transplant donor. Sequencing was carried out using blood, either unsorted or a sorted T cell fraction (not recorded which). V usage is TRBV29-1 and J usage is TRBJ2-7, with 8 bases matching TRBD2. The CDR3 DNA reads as TGCAGCGTCCTGACTAGCGAATCCTACGAGCAGTACTTC. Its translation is CSVLTSESYEQYF.